These T cell receptor beta chains were read from a single sample in a study of memory CD4+ T cells and cytomegalovirus serostatus. Data came from immunoSEQ multiplex PCR; TCRdb stores just in-frame clones and leaves some out. In the table there are tens of thousands of clones, approximately 81% of which are singletons. Material: memory CD4+ T cells from blood. All receptors derive from an adult in good health and CMV-seronegative. Each CDR3 is given with its conserved first and last residue. D genes are given only for firm matches. Clone size is stated in some rows and not others, as once, few, many or a class when expanded.

clone_size: NA; d_call: TRBD1; v_call: TRBV29-1; j_call: TRBJ1-2; cdr3_nt: TGCAGCGTTGGTTTCGGACAGGGGGATGGTGGCTACACCTTC; cdr3_aa: CSVGFGQGDGGYTF
clone_size: NA; d_call: NA; v_call: TRBV30; j_call: TRBJ1-5; cdr3_nt: TGTGCCTGGACCCGGGACCTTAATCAGCCCCAGCATTTT; cdr3_aa: CAWTRDLNQPQHF
clone_size: NA; d_call: NA; v_call: TRBV9; j_call: TRBJ1-2; cdr3_nt: TGTGCCAGCAGCCCCGGGGCAGGGCCCGGCTACACCTTC; cdr3_aa: CASSPGAGPGYTF
clone_size: NA; d_call: NA; v_call: TRBV7-2; j_call: TRBJ2-4; cdr3_nt: TGTGCCAGCAGCGCGACAGTAGCCAAAAACATTCAGTACTTC; cdr3_aa: CASSATVAKNIQYF
clone_size: NA; d_call: NA; v_call: TRBV19; j_call: TRBJ2-1; cdr3_nt: TGTGCCAGTAACACCGGGACGGCAACTTACAATGAGCAGTTCTTC; cdr3_aa: CASNTGTATYNEQFF
clone_size: few; d_call: NA; v_call: TRBV29-1; j_call: TRBJ1-1; cdr3_nt: TGCAGCGTTGATAGGGGAGGGGTTGGTGAAGCTTTCTTT; cdr3_aa: CSVDRGGVGEAFF
clone_size: NA; d_call: NA; v_call: TRBV15; j_call: TRBJ2-3; cdr3_nt: TGTGCCACGCTAGACGGGGATACGCAGTATTTT; cdr3_aa: CATLDGDTQYF
clone_size: NA; d_call: NA; v_call: TRBV11-2; j_call: TRBJ2-3; cdr3_nt: TGTGCCAGCAGCCCCGGGCTCGGGGCCACAGATACGCAGTATTTT; cdr3_aa: CASSPGLGATDTQYF
clone_size: medium-sized; d_call: NA; v_call: TRBV7-2; j_call: TRBJ1-2; cdr3_nt: TGTGCCAGCAGCTTAGTGGCCGATTCAGGGTATGGCTACACCTTC; cdr3_aa: CASSLVADSGYGYTF
clone_size: NA; d_call: NA; v_call: TRBV5-1; j_call: TRBJ1-2; cdr3_nt: TGCGCCAGCAGCTTGGCTGGGAACTATGGCTACACCTTC; cdr3_aa: CASSLAGNYGYTF
clone_size: NA; d_call: TRBD1; v_call: TRBV6-1; j_call: TRBJ1-2; cdr3_nt: TGTGCCAGCAGGGATTCCAGGGGGCGAATCTATGGCTACACCTTC; cdr3_aa: CASRDSRGRIYGYTF
clone_size: NA; d_call: NA; v_call: TRBV6-6; j_call: TRBJ1-5; cdr3_nt: TGTGCCAGCAGTAATGCAGACCTAAATCAGCCCCAGCATTTT; cdr3_aa: CASSNADLNQPQHF
clone_size: NA; d_call: NA; v_call: TRBV10-3; j_call: TRBJ2-7; cdr3_nt: TGTGCCATCAGTGAGGGCAGGATAGCCTACGAGCAGTACTTC; cdr3_aa: CAISEGRIAYEQYF
clone_size: NA; d_call: TRBD1; v_call: TRBV6-5; j_call: TRBJ1-5; cdr3_nt: TGTGCCAGCAGTCCGGGACAGGGGCAGCCCCAGCATTTT; cdr3_aa: CASSPGQGQPQHF
clone_size: NA; d_call: NA; v_call: TRBV7-2; j_call: TRBJ1-1; cdr3_nt: TGTGCCAGCAGCTCTCCGAGAAACACTGAAGCTTTCTTT; cdr3_aa: CASSSPRNTEAFF
clone_size: NA; d_call: TRBD1; v_call: TRBV5-4; j_call: TRBJ2-7; cdr3_nt: TGTGCCAGCAGCCCCGACAGGGGTAGGAACGAGCAGTACTTC; cdr3_aa: CASSPDRGRNEQYF
clone_size: NA; d_call: NA; v_call: TRBV7-2; j_call: TRBJ1-2; cdr3_nt: TGTGCCAGCAGCTTCTATGGTGGCTACACCTTC; cdr3_aa: CASSFYGGYTF
clone_size: NA; d_call: NA; v_call: TRBV7-6; j_call: TRBJ2-7; cdr3_nt: TGTGCCAGCTCCCGGACGGCTTCCTACGAGCAGTACTTC; cdr3_aa: CASSRTASYEQYF
clone_size: NA; d_call: NA; v_call: TRBV5-6; j_call: TRBJ1-3; cdr3_nt: TGTGCCAGCAGCTTAGACAGGAGGGGCGGCGGAAACACCATATATTTT; cdr3_aa: CASSLDRRGGGNTIYF
clone_size: NA; d_call: TRBD1; v_call: TRBV5-1; j_call: TRBJ1-3; cdr3_nt: TGCGCCAGCAGCCCTCGGACAGGGGGAAACACCATATATTTT; cdr3_aa: CASSPRTGGNTIYF
clone_size: NA; d_call: TRBD2; v_call: TRBV7-9; j_call: TRBJ2-7; cdr3_nt: TGTGCCAGCAGCGAACTAGCGGGAATACGTGAGCAGTACTTC; cdr3_aa: CASSELAGIREQYF
clone_size: NA; d_call: NA; v_call: TRBV30; j_call: TRBJ2-2; cdr3_nt: TGTGCCTGGAGGCCCAGGGGTGGGGCCGGGGAGCTGTTTTTT; cdr3_aa: CAWRPRGGAGELFF
clone_size: NA; d_call: NA; v_call: TRBV6-1; j_call: TRBJ2-3; cdr3_nt: TGTGCCAGCAGTGAACTGCTAAACACAGATACGCAGTATTTT; cdr3_aa: CASSELLNTDTQYF
clone_size: NA; d_call: NA; v_call: TRBV6-1; j_call: TRBJ1-5; cdr3_nt: TGTGCCAGCAGTGAGCCGGAGGCCCAGCATTTT; cdr3_aa: CASSEPEAQHF
clone_size: NA; d_call: TRBD2; v_call: TRBV18; j_call: TRBJ2-5; cdr3_nt: TGTGCCAGCTCAATTCTAGCGGATCTCCAAGAGACCCAGTACTTC; cdr3_aa: CASSILADLQETQYF
clone_size: NA; d_call: NA; v_call: TRBV11-2; j_call: TRBJ2-6; cdr3_nt: TGTGCCAGCAGCCTGGTGTCTGTGGGCTCTGGGGCCAACGTCCTGACTTTC; cdr3_aa: CASSLVSVGSGANVLTF
clone_size: NA; d_call: TRBD2; v_call: TRBV14; j_call: TRBJ2-1; cdr3_nt: TGTGCCAGCAGCCAAGAAAAGGGACTAGCGGGAGGACTAATGAAGGAGCAGTTCTTC; cdr3_aa: CASSQEKGLAGGLMKEQFF
clone_size: NA; d_call: NA; v_call: TRBV5-1; j_call: TRBJ2-2; cdr3_nt: TGCGCCAGCAGCTTTTCTCCCGCCGGGGAGCTGTTTTTT; cdr3_aa: CASSFSPAGELFF
clone_size: NA; d_call: TRBD2; v_call: TRBV5-4; j_call: TRBJ2-3; cdr3_nt: TGTGCCAGCAGCTCGGGACTAGCGGGAGTATCAGATACGCAGTATTTT; cdr3_aa: CASSSGLAGVSDTQYF
clone_size: NA; d_call: NA; v_call: TRBV5-1; j_call: TRBJ1-2; cdr3_nt: TGCGCCAGCGGACACCGGGGCCCAGATTATGGCTACACCTTC; cdr3_aa: CASGHRGPDYGYTF
clone_size: few; d_call: NA; v_call: TRBV30; j_call: TRBJ2-4; cdr3_nt: TGTGCCTGGAGTGTACAGCGGATCGGCATTCAGTACTTC; cdr3_aa: CAWSVQRIGIQYF
clone_size: NA; d_call: NA; v_call: TRBV20-1; j_call: TRBJ2-3; cdr3_nt: TGCAGTGCAACGACCTCTAATACGCGGTATTTT; cdr3_aa: CSATTSNTRYF
clone_size: NA; d_call: TRBD2; v_call: TRBV13; j_call: TRBJ2-7; cdr3_nt: TGTGCCAGCAGCTTAGGTCGGAGGGCTAGCGGGAGGTTCGAGCAGTACTTC; cdr3_aa: CASSLGRRASGRFEQYF
clone_size: NA; d_call: NA; v_call: TRBV5-6; j_call: TRBJ2-5; cdr3_nt: TGTGCCAGCAGCTTGGACGTTTGGGGGGCCCGCCCTCAAGAGACCCAGTACTTC; cdr3_aa: CASSLDVWGARPQETQYF
clone_size: NA; d_call: TRBD1; v_call: TRBV18; j_call: TRBJ1-1; cdr3_nt: TGTGCCAGCTCACAGAACAGGGGGGCGAATACTGAAGCTTTCTTT; cdr3_aa: CASSQNRGANTEAFF
clone_size: NA; d_call: NA; v_call: TRBV4-2; j_call: TRBJ2-5; cdr3_nt: TGTGCCAGCAGCCAAGCTACCAGGGAGACCCAGTACTTC; cdr3_aa: CASSQATRETQYF
clone_size: few; d_call: NA; v_call: TRBV5-6; j_call: TRBJ2-5; cdr3_nt: TGTGCCAGCAGCCCTCGACCGACTAGTCAAGAGACCCAGTACTTC; cdr3_aa: CASSPRPTSQETQYF
clone_size: NA; d_call: TRBD2; v_call: TRBV5-1; j_call: TRBJ2-3; cdr3_nt: TGCGCCAGCAGCGGAGGGACTAGCGGGGGGGGGAGCCTCGATACGCAGTATTTT; cdr3_aa: CASSGGTSGGGSLDTQYF
clone_size: NA; d_call: NA; v_call: TRBV30; j_call: TRBJ1-2; cdr3_nt: TGTGCCTGGAGCGAGAAGCCAATGTTTTTTCGCTACACCTTC; cdr3_aa: CAWSEKPMFFRYTF
clone_size: NA; d_call: NA; v_call: TRBV5-6; j_call: TRBJ2-7; cdr3_nt: TGTGCCAGCAGCTTGGTTCGCTCTCGGGAGAGCTCCTACGAGCAGTACTTC; cdr3_aa: CASSLVRSRESSYEQYF
clone_size: NA; d_call: NA; v_call: TRBV28; j_call: TRBJ1-6; cdr3_nt: TGTGCCAGCAGTTTGGGGCAGATTAATTCACCCCTCCACTTT; cdr3_aa: CASSLGQINSPLHF
clone_size: NA; d_call: TRBD1; v_call: TRBV7-2; j_call: TRBJ1-2; cdr3_nt: TGTGCCAGCAGCTTCAGGGGGAGGGATGGCTACACCTTC; cdr3_aa: CASSFRGRDGYTF
clone_size: NA; d_call: NA; v_call: TRBV4-3; j_call: TRBJ2-7; cdr3_nt: TGCGCCAGCAGCTTATACCGGGCCCAACCCTACGAGCAGTACTTC; cdr3_aa: CASSLYRAQPYEQYF
clone_size: NA; d_call: NA; v_call: TRBV7-6; j_call: TRBJ2-1; cdr3_nt: TGTGCCAGCAGCCTGGTAAGCTCCTACAATGAGCAGTTCTTC; cdr3_aa: CASSLVSSYNEQFF
clone_size: NA; d_call: TRBD1; v_call: TRBV27; j_call: TRBJ2-1; cdr3_nt: TGTGCCAGCAGTTCACAGGGGGCCCCCTACAATGAGCAGTTCTTC; cdr3_aa: CASSSQGAPYNEQFF